What follows are 5 T cell receptor beta chains derived from one specimen sequenced in a study of Ad26.COV2.S vaccination and SARS-CoV-2 variants. Treatment in this sample: approximately 18 received Ad26.COV2.S at low or high dose, single or two shots; several received placebo; per-sample allocation not given. Sample collection was performed on day 63 after the first vaccine or placebo injection. Libraries were prepared by immunoSEQ multiplex PCR; TCRdb keeps only in-frame clonotypes and omits some of them. The table records roughly 300,000 clones, about 89% of them present only once. The sample here was peripheral blood, taken in a trial of Ad26.COV2.S vaccine versus placebo. These receptors were collected from a person aged 18-60 years who received the Ad26.COV2.S COVID-19 vaccine or a placebo.

This clone was seen once. The chain combines TRBV7-2 with TRBJ2-7; 9 bases are shared with TRBD1. The CDR3 spans 15 residues. Losses at the gene ends were 1 base for V and 0 bases for J; bases not matched to a gene: 1. CDR1 and CDR2 from the germline V gene are SGHTA and FQGNSA. CDR3 in amino acids: CASSLGGQGSYEQYF. The DNA of the CDR3 is TGTGCCAGCAGCTTAGGGGGACAGGGCTCCTACGAGCAGTACTTC. Together with reference TRBV7-2 and TRBJ2-7, the CDR3 gives the full variable domain: GAGVSQSPSNKVTEKGKDVELRCDPISGHTALYWYRQSLGQGLEFLIYFQGNSAPDKSGLPSDRFSAERTGGSVSTLTIQRTQQEDSAVYLCASSLGGQGSYEQYFGPGTRLTVT.

This clone has only one observation. CDR3: CASSLGASGADTQYF. The DNA for the CDR3 is TGTGCCAGCAGCTTAGGGGCTAGCGGGGCAGATACGCAGTATTTT. This chain uses TRBV7-2 with TRBJ2-3; 9 bases agree with TRBD2. The junction had 3 bases not matched to a gene; V was cut back by 1 base and J by 4 bases. The CDR3 has 15 residues. Germline loops: CDR1 SGHTA, CDR2 FQGNSA.

This rearrangement joins TRBV12-3 or TRBV12-4 to TRBJ1-1; D remains unclear. The CDR3 contains 13 residues. V lost 6 bases, J lost 1 base, and 9 bases lay in between. The CDR3, as DNA: TGTGCCAGCAGGTTCGGGCCGAACACTGAAGCTTTCTTT. This gives the protein CASRFGPNTEAFF.

The genes are TRBV13 and TRBJ1-4; unclear D gene. The CDR3 runs 13 residues. The V end was cut by 7 bases, the J end by 5 bases, with 11 bases between. Germline V gene sequence: CDR1 PRHDT, CDR2 FYEKMQ (reference sequence). The CDR3, as DNA: TGTGCCAGCACAAAAGGAGGAAATGAAAAACTGTTTTTT. Protein product: CASTKGGNEKLFF.

DNA of the CDR3: TGCAGTGCTAGTGATCAGGGGAGCACCCATAATGAAGCTTTCTTT. The encoded protein is CSASDQGSTHNEAFF. V and J are TRBV20-1 and TRBJ1-1; the D gene is possibly TRBD1 (6 bases). Between the trimmed V and J ends, which lost 3 bases and 7 bases, there was a span of 21 bases. This CDR3 has 15 residues. Germline V lookup: CDR1 DFQATT, CDR2 SNEGSKA (reference sequence).